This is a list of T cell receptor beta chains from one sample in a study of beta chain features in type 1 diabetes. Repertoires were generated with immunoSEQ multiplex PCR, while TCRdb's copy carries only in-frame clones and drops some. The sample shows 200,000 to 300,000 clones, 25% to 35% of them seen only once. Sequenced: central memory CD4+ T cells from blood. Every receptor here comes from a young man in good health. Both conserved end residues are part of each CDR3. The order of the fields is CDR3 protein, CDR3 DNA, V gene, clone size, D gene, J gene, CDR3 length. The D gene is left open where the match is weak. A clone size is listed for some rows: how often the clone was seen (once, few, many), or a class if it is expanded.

CDR3aa: CASSRTGEGEQYF; CDR3nt: TGTGCCAGCAGCCGGACAGGGGAGGGTGAGCAGTACTTC; v_gene: TRBV5-4; abundance: -; d_gene: TRBD1; j_gene: TRBJ2-7; len: 13
CDR3aa: CASSVGLATDNEQFF; CDR3nt: TGTGCCAGCAGCGTGGGACTAGCGACAGACAATGAGCAGTTCTTC; v_gene: TRBV5-4; abundance: medium-sized; d_gene: TRBD2; j_gene: TRBJ2-1; len: 15
CDR3aa: CSVMGDRGHNTEAFF; CDR3nt: TGCAGCGTCATGGGGGATCGGGGACATAACACTGAAGCTTTCTTT; v_gene: TRBV29-1; abundance: few; d_gene: -; j_gene: TRBJ1-1; len: 15
CDR3aa: CASSARDRAADTQYF; CDR3nt: TGTGCCAGCAGCGCGCGGGACAGGGCGGCAGATACGCAGTATTTT; v_gene: TRBV7-2; abundance: -; d_gene: TRBD1; j_gene: TRBJ2-3; len: 15
CDR3aa: CASSYQAPYRTEAFF; CDR3nt: TGTGCCAGCAGTTACCAGGCACCCTATCGTACTGAAGCTTTCTTT; v_gene: TRBV6-6; abundance: -; d_gene: -; j_gene: TRBJ1-1; len: 15
CDR3aa: CASSLSDGSDTQYF; CDR3nt: TGCGCCAGCAGCCTGTCCGATGGTTCAGATACGCAGTATTTT; v_gene: TRBV5-1; abundance: -; d_gene: -; j_gene: TRBJ2-3; len: 14
CDR3aa: CASSQGDTQYF; CDR3nt: TGTGCCAGCAGCCAGGGAGATACGCAGTATTTT; v_gene: TRBV7-9; abundance: few; d_gene: -; j_gene: TRBJ2-3; len: 11
CDR3aa: CASSSNRASYTF; CDR3nt: TGTGCCAGCAGTTCAAACAGGGCCAGCTACACCTTC; v_gene: TRBV25-1; abundance: -; d_gene: -; j_gene: TRBJ1-2; len: 12
CDR3aa: CASSIGGAGTDTQYF; CDR3nt: TGCGCCAGCAGCATAGGGGGCGCGGGCACAGATACGCAGTATTTT; v_gene: TRBV5-1; abundance: -; d_gene: TRBD1; j_gene: TRBJ2-3; len: 15
CDR3aa: CAISLANKASGSELNEQFF; CDR3nt: TGTGCCATCAGCTTAGCGAATAAGGCTAGCGGGAGTGAGTTGAATGAGCAGTTCTTC; v_gene: TRBV7-9; abundance: -; d_gene: TRBD2; j_gene: TRBJ2-1; len: 19
CDR3aa: CASSTYRDEQFF; CDR3nt: TGTGCCAGCAGCACATACAGGGATGAGCAGTTCTTC; v_gene: TRBV27; abundance: -; d_gene: -; j_gene: TRBJ2-1; len: 12
CDR3aa: CASGPDEPQHF; CDR3nt: TGTGCCAGCGGGCCGGATGAGCCCCAGCATTTT; v_gene: TRBV2; abundance: -; d_gene: -; j_gene: TRBJ1-5; len: 11
CDR3aa: CASSQEGAWRGSGAEAFF; CDR3nt: TGTGCCAGCAGCCAAGAAGGCGCGTGGCGGGGCAGTGGCGCTGAAGCTTTCTTT; v_gene: TRBV4-2; abundance: few; d_gene: -; j_gene: TRBJ1-1; len: 18
CDR3aa: CASRREDEQYF; CDR3nt: TGTGCCAGCAGGCGGGAGGACGAGCAGTACTTC; v_gene: TRBV6-5; abundance: -; d_gene: TRBD2; j_gene: TRBJ2-7; len: 11
CDR3aa: CAWRRGGLAYEQYF; CDR3nt: TGTGCCTGGAGACGTGGGGGACTGGCCTACGAGCAGTACTTC; v_gene: TRBV30; abundance: many; d_gene: -; j_gene: TRBJ2-7; len: 14
CDR3aa: CACGGQGETQYF; CDR3nt: TGTGCCTGTGGGGGTCAGGGGGAGACCCAGTACTTC; v_gene: TRBV30; abundance: -; d_gene: -; j_gene: TRBJ2-5; len: 12
CDR3aa: CASSPSGGPQETQYF; CDR3nt: TGCGCCAGCTCTCCTAGCGGGGGGCCCCAAGAGACCCAGTACTTC; v_gene: TRBV4-3; abundance: many; d_gene: TRBD2; j_gene: TRBJ2-5; len: 15
CDR3aa: CASSLGGGPTDTQYF; CDR3nt: TGTGCCAGCAGCTTAGGAGGGGGCCCCACAGATACGCAGTATTTT; v_gene: TRBV7-9; abundance: few; d_gene: TRBD1; j_gene: TRBJ2-3; len: 15
CDR3aa: CSVERDSLGGSYNEQFF; CDR3nt: TGCAGCGTTGAAAGGGACTCACTAGGAGGGTCCTACAATGAGCAGTTCTTC; v_gene: TRBV29-1; abundance: few; d_gene: -; j_gene: TRBJ2-1; len: 17
CDR3aa: CASSGAKGGYQPQHF; CDR3nt: TGTGCCAGCAGTGGGGCTAAGGGGGGATACCAGCCCCAGCATTTT; v_gene: TRBV2; abundance: -; d_gene: -; j_gene: TRBJ1-5; len: 15
CDR3aa: CATGAQETQYF; CDR3nt: TGTGCCACCGGAGCCCAAGAGACCCAGTACTTC; v_gene: TRBV7-9; abundance: -; d_gene: -; j_gene: TRBJ2-5; len: 11
CDR3aa: CSPPGTPQGCPGANVLTF; CDR3nt: TGCAGCCCCCCCGGGACTCCCCAGGGGTGTCCTGGGGCCAACGTCCTGACTTTC; v_gene: TRBV29-1; abundance: -; d_gene: -; j_gene: TRBJ2-6; len: 18
CDR3aa: CAWTSPPAGGRWSIPFF; CDR3nt: TGTGCCTGGACCTCACCCCCAGCGGGAGGCCGTTGGTCGATACCGTTCTTC; v_gene: TRBV30; abundance: -; d_gene: TRBD2; j_gene: TRBJ2-1; len: 17
CDR3aa: CASSGLPGGGGGYTF; CDR3nt: TGTGCCAGCAGTGGATTACCAGGAGGGGGCGGAGGCTACACCTTC; v_gene: TRBV28; abundance: -; d_gene: TRBD1; j_gene: TRBJ1-2; len: 15
CDR3aa: CSVERPKGTEVETQYF; CDR3nt: TGCAGCGTTGAGCGGCCGAAAGGGACCGAGGTGGAGACCCAGTACTTC; v_gene: TRBV29-1; abundance: -; d_gene: -; j_gene: TRBJ2-5; len: 16
CDR3aa: CASSLGGQARNYGYTF; CDR3nt: TGTGCCAGCAGCTTAGGAGGGCAGGCCCGAAACTATGGCTACACCTTC; v_gene: TRBV7-9; abundance: -; d_gene: -; j_gene: TRBJ1-2; len: 16
CDR3aa: CASRRSLGGVYDEQFF; CDR3nt: TGTGCCAGTAGACGAAGTCTGGGGGGCGTCTACGATGAGCAGTTCTTC; v_gene: TRBV19; abundance: few; d_gene: -; j_gene: TRBJ2-1; len: 16
CDR3aa: CASSPLGAHMGQYF; CDR3nt: TGTGCCAGCAGTCCCCTCGGGGCCCACATGGGGCAGTACTTC; v_gene: TRBV28; abundance: -; d_gene: -; j_gene: TRBJ2-7; len: 14
CDR3aa: CASSLYYGYTF; CDR3nt: TGTGCCAGCAGTCTCTACTATGGCTACACCTTC; v_gene: TRBV28; abundance: once; d_gene: -; j_gene: TRBJ1-2; len: 11
CDR3aa: CASRRIAGNQETQYF; CDR3nt: TGTGCCAGCAGGAGGATAGCGGGGAACCAAGAGACCCAGTACTTC; v_gene: TRBV11-2; abundance: -; d_gene: TRBD2; j_gene: TRBJ2-5; len: 15
CDR3aa: CASSGPGTGRSGANVLTF; CDR3nt: TGTGCCAGCAGTGGTCCCGGGACAGGACGCTCTGGGGCCAACGTCCTGACTTTC; v_gene: TRBV6-1; abundance: -; d_gene: TRBD1; j_gene: TRBJ2-6; len: 18
CDR3aa: CASSASPASTGELFF; CDR3nt: TGTGCCAGCAGCGCGTCACCTGCGAGCACCGGGGAGCTGTTTTTT; v_gene: TRBV5-4; abundance: few; d_gene: -; j_gene: TRBJ2-2; len: 15
CDR3aa: CASSLMGGGTDTQYF; CDR3nt: TGTGCCAGCAGCTTAATGGGAGGGGGCACAGATACGCAGTATTTT; v_gene: TRBV7-2; abundance: few; d_gene: TRBD2; j_gene: TRBJ2-3; len: 15
CDR3aa: CASSQERGLASVF; CDR3nt: TGTGCCAGCAGCCAAGAAAGAGGCCTAGCGTCAGTCTTC; v_gene: TRBV4-2; abundance: few; d_gene: -; j_gene: TRBJ2-1; len: 13
CDR3aa: CATSRSGSSYEQYF; CDR3nt: TGTGCCACCAGCAGATCCGGGAGCTCCTACGAGCAGTACTTC; v_gene: TRBV15; abundance: few; d_gene: -; j_gene: TRBJ2-7; len: 14
CDR3aa: CSGDSPNYGYTF; CDR3nt: TGCAGCGGCGACAGCCCGAACTATGGCTACACCTTC; v_gene: TRBV29-1; abundance: few; d_gene: -; j_gene: TRBJ1-2; len: 12
CDR3aa: CAWSRRVQETQYF; CDR3nt: TGTGCCTGGAGTCGAAGGGTCCAAGAGACCCAGTACTTC; v_gene: TRBV30; abundance: few; d_gene: -; j_gene: TRBJ2-5; len: 13
CDR3aa: CSGGSGLNTEAFF; CDR3nt: TGCAGCGGGGGTAGTGGGCTGAACACTGAAGCTTTCTTT; v_gene: TRBV29-1; abundance: -; d_gene: -; j_gene: TRBJ1-1; len: 13
CDR3aa: CASTSVSRQETQYF; CDR3nt: TGCGCCAGCACTAGCGTCTCGAGGCAAGAGACCCAGTACTTC; v_gene: TRBV10-2; abundance: -; d_gene: -; j_gene: TRBJ2-5; len: 14
CDR3aa: CASSPRLDDSYNEQFF; CDR3nt: TGTGCCAGCAGCCCCCGGTTAGATGACTCCTACAATGAGCAGTTCTTC; v_gene: TRBV9; abundance: few; d_gene: -; j_gene: TRBJ2-1; len: 16
CDR3aa: CASSWGQSYEQYF; CDR3nt: TGTGCCAGCAGCTGGGGACAGAGCTACGAGCAGTACTTC; v_gene: TRBV2; abundance: -; d_gene: TRBD1; j_gene: TRBJ2-7; len: 13
CDR3aa: CSAGGGSGETQYF; CDR3nt: TGCAGCGCCGGTGGGGGTTCCGGTGAGACCCAGTACTTC; v_gene: TRBV29-1; abundance: few; d_gene: -; j_gene: TRBJ2-5; len: 13
CDR3aa: CASLQDRNQPQHF; CDR3nt: TGTGCCAGCCTCCAGGACCGCAATCAGCCCCAGCATTTT; v_gene: TRBV28; abundance: -; d_gene: -; j_gene: TRBJ1-5; len: 13
CDR3aa: CASRRDNEQFF; CDR3nt: TGTGCCAGCAGGCGCGACAATGAGCAGTTCTTC; v_gene: TRBV5-4; abundance: many; d_gene: -; j_gene: TRBJ2-1; len: 11
CDR3aa: CASSPQGQKAFF; CDR3nt: TGTGCCAGCTCACCACAAGGACAGAAAGCTTTCTTT; v_gene: TRBV18; abundance: -; d_gene: -; j_gene: TRBJ1-1; len: 12
CDR3aa: CASSIGRLSYNEQFF; CDR3nt: TGCGCCAGCAGCATAGGTCGACTCTCCTACAATGAGCAGTTCTTC; v_gene: TRBV5-1; abundance: few; d_gene: -; j_gene: TRBJ2-1; len: 15
CDR3aa: CATSRGGFYEQYF; CDR3nt: TGTGCCACCAGCAGAGGGGGTTTCTACGAGCAGTACTTC; v_gene: TRBV15; abundance: -; d_gene: -; j_gene: TRBJ2-7; len: 13
CDR3aa: CASSQGASAFTDTQYF; CDR3nt: TGCGCCAGCAGCCAAGGAGCTAGCGCATTCACAGATACGCAGTATTTT; v_gene: TRBV4-3; abundance: -; d_gene: -; j_gene: TRBJ2-3; len: 16